This TCR beta chain was sequenced during a study of identifying expanded T cells in peripheral blood. Study-level results: Over approximately two and four weeks, about 17 and 20 clones changed, versus 1.2 between replicates. Across healthy donors, higher total template counts meant significantly greater roughly 2-week count variance.

Method: immunoSEQ multiplex PCR; TCRdb's copy keeps in-frame clones and lacks some. The sample has approximately 75,000 clones; about 90% are singletons. CDR3 length equals 14 residues. Germline V lookup: CDR1 SGHAT, CDR2 FQNNGV. Trimming took 5 bases from V and 0 from J, leaving 11 bases between them. No infections or other immune events were documented during collection. Points on this clone: The antigen is not known.

The TCR sequence derives from a person between 18 and 70 years old in good health. Sequenced: blood. The chain carries TRBV11-2 and TRBJ2-7; D not certain. The CDR3 DNA sequence: TGTGCCAGCAGCCAAAGGGTAAGCTCCTACGAGCAGTACTTC. Translated: CASSQRVSSYEQYF.